This TCR beta chain originates from a study of T cell responses to AZD1222 COVID-19 vaccine. Here immunoSEQ multiplex PCR was the method, and the copy in TCRdb shows in-frame clones only, minus some. The table includes roughly 120,000 clones, approximately 83% detected once. Whole-study results and caveats: Reports say nearly half of spike-specific TCRs go after unmutated variant regions.

Concerning this clone itself: Its specificity is not known.

The clonotype originates from an adult in good health. Sample: peripheral blood, taken on day 0 of MenACWY control vaccination.

The CDR3 loop reads CASSLAGQGNTEAFF. In nucleotides, the CDR3 is TGCGCCAGCAGCCTAGCTGGTCAGGGGAACACTGAAGCTTTCTTT. V gene TRBV5-1 combines with J gene TRBJ1-1; D perhaps matches TRBD1 (5 bases). This CDR3 spans 15 amino acids. Trimming removed 4 bases from V and 1 base from J, with 14 bases in between. The V gene's germline CDR1 is SGHRS and CDR2 YFSETQ.